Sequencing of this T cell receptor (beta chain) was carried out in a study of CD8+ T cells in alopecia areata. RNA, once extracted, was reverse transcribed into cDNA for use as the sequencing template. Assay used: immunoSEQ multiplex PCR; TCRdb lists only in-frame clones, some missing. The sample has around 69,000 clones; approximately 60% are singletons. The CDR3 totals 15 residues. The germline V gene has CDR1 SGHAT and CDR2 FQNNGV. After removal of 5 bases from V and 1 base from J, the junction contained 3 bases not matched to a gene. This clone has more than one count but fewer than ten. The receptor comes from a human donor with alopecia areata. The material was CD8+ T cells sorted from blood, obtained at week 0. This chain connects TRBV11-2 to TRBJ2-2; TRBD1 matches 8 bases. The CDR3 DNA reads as TGTGCCAGCAGCCGGGGACAGGAGAACACCGGGGAGCTGTTTTTT. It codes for CASSRGQENTGELFF.